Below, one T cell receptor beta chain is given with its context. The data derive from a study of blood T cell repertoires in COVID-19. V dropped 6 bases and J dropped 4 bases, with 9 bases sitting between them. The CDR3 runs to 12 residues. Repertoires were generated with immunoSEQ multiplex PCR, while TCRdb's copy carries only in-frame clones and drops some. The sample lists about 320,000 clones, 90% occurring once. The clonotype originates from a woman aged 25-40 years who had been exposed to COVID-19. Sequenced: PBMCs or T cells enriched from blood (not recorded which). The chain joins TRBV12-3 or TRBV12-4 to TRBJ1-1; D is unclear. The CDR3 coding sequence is TGTGCCAGCAGCCCAGTTGGCACTGAAGCTTTCTTT. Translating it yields CASSPVGTEAFF.